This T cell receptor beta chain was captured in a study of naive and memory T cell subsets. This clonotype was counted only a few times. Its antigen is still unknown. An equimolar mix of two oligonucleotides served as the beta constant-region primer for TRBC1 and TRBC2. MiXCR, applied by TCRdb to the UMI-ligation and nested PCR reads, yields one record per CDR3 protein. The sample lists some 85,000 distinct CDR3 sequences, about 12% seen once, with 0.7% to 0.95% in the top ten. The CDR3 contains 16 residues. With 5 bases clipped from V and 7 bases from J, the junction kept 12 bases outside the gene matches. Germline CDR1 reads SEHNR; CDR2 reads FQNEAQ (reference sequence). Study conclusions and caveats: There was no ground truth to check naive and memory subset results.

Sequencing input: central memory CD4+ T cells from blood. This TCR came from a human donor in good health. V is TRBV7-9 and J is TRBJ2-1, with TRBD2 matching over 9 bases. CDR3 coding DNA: TGTGCCAGCAGCCCCCGGGGTAGCGGGAGCGGTAATGAGCAGTTCTTC. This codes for CASSPRGSGSGNEQFF.